The clone carrying this TCR beta chain was recorded a few times. The data originate from a study of T-cell memory formation after mild COVID-19. Overall study context: Clusters were largely donor specific.

The CDR3 has 17 amino acids. J gave up 6 bases and V 5 bases, and 17 bases lay outside the gene matches. The V gene's germline CDR1 is SEHNR and CDR2 FQNEAQ (reference sequence). TCR alpha and TCR beta cDNA libraries carrying sample barcodes and UMIs were produced by 5'RACE using constant-segment primers. TCRdb independently ran MiXCR on the 5' RACE reads; one entry per CDR3 protein. The sample records some 50,000 distinct CDR3 sequences, roughly a quarter being singletons. The source is a man between 18 and 29 years old who had mild COVID-19 (a few samples of this study predate the infection). Cell type and time point are not known. The J gene is TRBJ1-1, the V gene TRBV7-9; 8 bases fit TRBD1. Sequenced sample: PBMCs or a T cell subset sorted from them (not recorded which). CDR3: CASSASLGRGRTPEAFF. The CDR3 DNA sequence: TGTGCCAGCAGCGCGTCCCTGGGCAGGGGGCGTACTCCTGAAGCTTTCTTT. Complete variable domain (other parts from reference TRBV7-9 and TRBJ1-1): DTGVSQNPRHKITKRGQNVTFRCDPISEHNRLYWYRQTLGQGPEFLTYFQNEAQLEKSRLLSDRFSAERPKGSFSTLEIQRTEQGDSAMYLCASSASLGRGRTPEAFFGQGTRLTVV.